The clone carrying this T cell receptor (beta chain) was observed a handful of times. What it binds is unknown. The CDR3 length is 15 residues. The germline V gene has CDR1 SGHRS and CDR2 YFSETQ. J gave up 5 bases and V 4 bases, and 6 bases lay outside the gene matches. Repertoires were generated with immunoSEQ multiplex PCR, while TCRdb's copy carries only in-frame clones and drops some. The sample yields 100,000 to 150,000 clones, roughly 88% seen once. This sample was included in a study of T cell responses to AZD1222 COVID-19 vaccine. Study results and limitations: Spike-wide vaccine-associated CD4 TCRs dominated at 160-218 and 743-854. There were mostly white British donors and more females than males, and clonal diversity was possibly underestimated. Epitopes outside B.1.351 and B.1.1.7 mutated regions reportedly drew nearly half of spike TCRs.

This clonotype was sampled from an adult in good health. Specimen: peripheral blood, collected on day 0 of MenACWY control vaccination. The J gene is TRBJ2-2, the V gene TRBV5-1, with 9 bases aligning to TRBD2. CDR3: CASSQREAPTGELFF. DNA for the CDR3: TGCGCCAGCAGCCAGCGGGAGGCCCCTACCGGGGAGCTGTTTTTT.